Presented here are 14 T cell receptor beta chains from one specimen sequenced in a study of T cell repertoires in cytomegalovirus infection. TCRdb re-derived calls from the reads in MiXCR, one entry per CDR3 protein. This sample yields roughly 300,000 distinct CDR3 sequences, of which under 30% are seen a single time; approximately 15% belongs to the top ten. The sample was PBMCs. The source of these receptors is a human donor in good health (CMV status not recorded). Some clones in this sample may be carry-over from other donors' samples.

This clonotype was picked up many times. The chain links TRBV7-6 to TRBJ1-3; 8 bases agree with TRBD1. The CDR3 is made up of 16 amino acids. Germline V lookup: CDR1 SGHVS, CDR2 FNYEAQ. J lost 0 bases, V lost 5 bases, and 6 bases had no gene match. The CDR3 DNA follows: TGTGCCAGCAGCCCCGACAGGGGCTTCTCTGGAAACACCATATATTTT. It codes for CASSPDRGFSGNTIYF.

The rearrangement links TRBV10-3 to TRBJ1-5, with 11 bases aligning to TRBD1. The CDR3 has 16 residues. Germline V CDR1 and CDR2: ENHRY, SYGVKD. V lost 0 bases to trimming and J lost 7 bases; unmatched junction nucleotides: 5. The CDR3 reads CAISESGTGGYQPQHF. CDR3 in DNA: TGTGCCATCAGTGAGTCGGGGACAGGGGGTTACCAGCCCCAGCATTTT.

The chain employs TRBV19 and TRBJ2-1; weak D call: TRBD2 (5 bases). Germline V gives CDR1 LNHDA, CDR2 SQIVND (reference sequence). Trimming left V 5 bases short and J 0 bases short, with 11 bases between. The CDR3 covers 15 residues. The DNA for the CDR3 is TGTGCCAGTAGTTATAGCGCCAGCTCCTACAATGAGCAGTTCTTC. Amino acid sequence: CASSYSASSYNEQFF.

At least ten counts were recorded for this clonotype. The chain has TRBV7-2 and TRBJ2-5; D may be TRBD1 (6 bases). V was trimmed by 6 bases and J by 7 bases, leaving 12 bases between them. The CDR3 has 12 residues. The germline V gene has CDR1 SGHTA and CDR2 FQGNSA. DNA of the CDR3: TGTGCCAGCAGTCGAATGGGGGCGACCCAGTACTTC. This translates into CASSRMGATQYF. The variable domain in full, completed from reference TRBV7-2 and TRBJ2-5, reads GAGVSQSPSNKVTEKGKDVELRCDPISGHTALYWYRQSLGQGLEFLIYFQGNSAPDKSGLPSDRFSAERTGGSVSTLTIQRTQQEDSAVYLCASSRMGATQYFGPGTRLLVL.

Only a few counts were recorded for this clonotype. This rearrangement joins TRBV6-6 to TRBJ2-1; 8 bases match TRBD1. The CDR3 totals 16 residues. J lost 0 bases, V lost 11 bases, and 12 bases had no gene match. Germline V CDR1 and CDR2: MNHNY, SVGAGI (reference sequence). This CDR3 reads CAAMDRERISYNEQFF. The CDR3 DNA reads TGTGCCGCCATGGACAGGGAAAGGATCTCCTACAATGAGCAGTTCTTC.

This clonotype was found a few times. V and J are TRBV28 and TRBJ1-1; D call uncertain. This CDR3 comprises 11 residues. Per germline, CDR1 MDHEN and CDR2 SYDVKM. Trimming took 3 bases from V and 4 from J, leaving 3 bases between them. Here the CDR3 DNA reads TGTGCCAGCAGTTTGACCACTGAAGCTTTCTTT. It specifies CASSLTTEAFF.

V usage is TRBV5-6 and J usage is TRBJ2-1, with D perhaps matching TRBD1 or TRBD2 (6 bases each). Trimming removed 5 bases at V and 3 bases at J, with 15 bases between. The germline gives CDR1 SGHDT, CDR2 YYEEEE. The CDR3 is 15 amino acids. This chain's CDR3 is CASSIGGLYYNEQFF. Written as DNA, the CDR3 is TGTGCCAGCAGTATAGGGGGGTTATACTACAATGAGCAGTTCTTC.

The CDR3 loop is CATREPSYEQYV. As DNA, the CDR3 is TGTGCCACCAGGGAACCTTCCTACGAGCAGTACGTC. The chain is built from TRBV6-2 or TRBV6-3 and TRBJ2-7, with D perhaps TRBD1 (5 bases). The CDR3 consists of 12 residues. Between the trimmed V and J ends, which lost 10 bases and 1 base, there was a span of 11 bases. In germline, CDR1 is MNHEY, CDR2 SVGEGT.

The chain has TRBV28 and TRBJ2-7; D is unclear. CDR3 length equals 12 residues. Germline values: CDR1 MDHEN, CDR2 SYDVKM. V lost 3 bases, J lost 6 bases, and 9 bases lay in between. The CDR3 nucleotides are TGTGCCAGCAGTTTGGGTAGAATCGAGCAGTACTTC. Translation gives CASSLGRIEQYF.

As regards this clonotype: At one end the junction does not follow the germline gene, possibly because of a read error. This chain connects TRBV5-8 to TRBJ2-3; D uncertain. CDR3 length: 12 amino acids. Germline V lookup: CDR1 SGHTS, CDR2 YDEGEE. CDR3 residues: CASSLWADTQYF. Here the CDR3 DNA reads TGCGCCAGCAGCTTGTGGGCAGATACGCAGTATTTT.

This clonotype was observed a few times. The chain's CDR3 is CASSAPGGRESTEAFF. The CDR3 DNA sequence: TGTGCCAGCAGTGCCCCCGGCGGCCGGGAGAGCACTGAAGCTTTCTTT. The rearrangement uses TRBV28 and TRBJ1-1; D is unclear. Germline V lookup: CDR1 MDHEN, CDR2 SYDVKM. This CDR3 contains 16 residues. V lost 5 bases to trimming and J lost 4 bases, with 20 bases between them.

In its sample, this clonotype was seen many times. The rearrangement joins TRBV11-3 to TRBJ2-1, with D possibly matching TRBD2 (6 bases). CDR1 and CDR2 from the germline V gene are SGHNT and YENEEA. There are 15 residues in the CDR3. V shed 0 bases and J shed 8 bases, with 14 bases lying between them. The CDR3 sequence is CASSLDPRRGHEQFF. For the CDR3, the DNA is TGTGCCAGCAGCTTAGACCCTAGGCGGGGCCATGAGCAGTTCTTC.

Regarding this clonotype: A read error may be the cause here, since a much bigger clone is one base away. V gene TRBV12-3 or TRBV12-4 combines with J gene TRBJ2-1, with 10 bases fitting TRBD2. The CDR3 sequence is 16 residues long. Here the CDR3 DNA reads TGTGCCAGCAGTCTCTACCAAGCGGGAGGGAGCAATGAGCAGATCTTC. It is translated as CASSLYQAGGSNEQIF.

The chain carries TRBV5-6 and TRBJ2-7; 7 nucleotides line up with TRBD1. CDR3 size: 16 residues. V was pared by 0 bases and J by 3 bases, with 9 bases of the junction left unmatched. The germline V gene has CDR1 SGHDT and CDR2 YYEEEE. In DNA form, the CDR3 reads TGTGCCAGCAGCTTGGGGACAAGGGGGCTACACTACGAGCAGTACTTC. This codes for CASSLGTRGLHYEQYF.